The 23 T cell receptor beta chains given below trace back to one sample, sequenced in a study of T cell responses to AZD1222 COVID-19 vaccine. The method was immunoSEQ multiplex PCR; TCRdb's version includes in-frame clones alone and lacks a portion of them. The data show around 100,000 clones, 75% to 90% seen once. The specimen was peripheral blood, collected 28 days after the second AZD1222 dose. Every receptor here comes from an adult who received the AZD1222 COVID-19 vaccine.

This clone was observed a single time. The chain links TRBV12-3 or TRBV12-4 to TRBJ2-1; D may be TRBD2 (5 bases). V was trimmed by 2 bases and J by 8 bases, leaving 10 bases between them. CDR3 size: 13 residues. CDR3 DNA sequence: TGTGCCAGCAGTTTATGGGGTAGCGATGAGCAGTTCTTC. Its translation: CASSLWGSDEQFF.

V is TRBV19 and J is TRBJ2-2; D might be TRBD1 (5 bases). Trimming cost V 3 bases and J 4 bases, with 15 bases left between them. Germline lookup yields CDR1 LNHDA and CDR2 SQIVND (reference sequence). CDR3 length: 16 amino acids. The CDR3 spells CASSIRTREGTGELFF. The CDR3 DNA reads TGTGCCAGTAGTATTCGGACAAGGGAAGGCACCGGGGAGCTGTTTTTT. The variable domain in full, with the rest retrieved from reference TRBV19 and TRBJ2-2, is DGGITQSPKYLFRKEGQNVTLSCEQNLNHDAMYWYRQDPGQGLRLIYYSQIVNDFQKGDIAEGYSVSREKKESFPLTVTSAQKNPTAFYLCASSIRTREGTGELFFGEGSRLTVL.

The chain combines TRBV18 with TRBJ2-7, with a weak D call TRBD1 (6 bases). With 1 base removed from V and 4 bases from J, the gap between germline ends came to 11 bases. CDR3 length equals 14 residues. Per germline, CDR1 KGHSH and CDR2 LQKENI. The CDR3, as DNA: TGTGCCAGCTCACCACGGACAGAGAAGTACGAGCAGTACTTC. Protein product: CASSPRTEKYEQYF.

The V gene is TRBV2, the J gene TRBJ1-1; D unclear. Germline-derived CDR1 and CDR2 are SNHLY and FYNNEI. The CDR3 is 13 residues long. V dropped 6 bases and J dropped 0 bases, with 8 bases sitting between them. CDR3 sequence (DNA): TGTGCCAGCAGACAGCAGATGAACACTGAAGCTTTCTTT. It yields the protein CASRQQMNTEAFF.

V is TRBV28 and J is TRBJ2-6, with D uncertain. The CDR3 contains 17 residues. The ends were cut back, 2 bases at V and 0 bases at J, with 11 bases in the middle. Germline V gene sequence: CDR1 MDHEN, CDR2 SYDVKM. The CDR3 reads CASSLISQSSGANVLTF. In DNA form, the CDR3 reads TGTGCCAGCAGTTTAATTTCGCAGAGCTCTGGGGCCAACGTCCTGACTTTC.

CDR3 nucleotides: TGTGCCAGCAGCTTAAGGGGACTAGCGGGGGGAGGAGATACGCAGTATTTT. Residues: CASSLRGLAGGGDTQYF. The genes are TRBV7-3 and TRBJ2-3; TRBD2 agrees at 15 bases. CDR1 and CDR2 (germline): SGHTA, FQGTGA. With 1 base clipped from V and 5 bases from J, the junction kept 4 bases outside the gene matches. This CDR3 is built from 17 residues.

The chain is built from TRBV3-1 (or the pseudogene TRBV3-2) and TRBJ1-1, with D maybe TRBD1 (5 bases). The CDR3 is 18 amino acids. V was pared by 4 bases and J by 0 bases, with 21 bases between. Germline CDR1 is LGHDT and CDR2 is YNNKEL (reference sequence). The CDR3 DNA is TGTGCCAGCAGCCCCAATGGGGTCTGGGGCTCGGTGAACACTGAAGCTTTCTTT. It codes for CASSPNGVWGSVNTEAFF.

This clone was recorded once. In DNA form, the CDR3 reads TGCGCCAGCAGTGGGACAGGGGGCGCCGTCAATGAGCAGTTCTTC. It codes for CASSGTGGAVNEQFF. The chain couples TRBV10-1 to TRBJ2-1; TRBD1 matches 11 bases. Trimming at V came to 4 bases and at J to 6 bases, leaving 5 bases not matched to a gene. The CDR3 spans 15 residues. In germline, CDR1 is WNHNN, CDR2 SYGVQD (reference sequence).

This clone was picked up a small number of times. V gene TRBV11-2 combines with J gene TRBJ1-2; D perhaps matches TRBD1 (5 bases). The V gene's germline CDR1 is SGHAT and CDR2 FQNNGV. CDR3 length: 17 amino acids. Trimming took off 1 base at V and 0 bases at J, with 15 bases between the two ends. CDR3 amino acids: CASSLGPLTTANYGYTF. The CDR3, as DNA: TGTGCCAGCAGCTTAGGGCCCCTCACGACAGCTAACTATGGCTACACCTTC.

This rearrangement joins TRBV28 to TRBJ1-2; D unclear. V was shortened by 6 bases and J by 0 bases, with 14 bases between the two germline ends. The CDR3 length is 15 residues. CDR1 is MDHEN, CDR2 SYDVKM, per germline. CDR3 in amino acids: CASRTTGQPNYGYTF. The CDR3 DNA follows: TGTGCCAGCAGGACAACCGGCCAGCCTAACTATGGCTACACCTTC.

J is TRBJ1-3 and V is TRBV7-2, with D maybe TRBD1 (5 bases). The CDR3 covers 14 residues. The germline CDR1 and CDR2 sequences are SGHTA and FQGNSA. Trimming shortened V by 5 bases and J by 4 bases, and 12 bases separated the two germline ends. The CDR3 spells CASSPGAPGNTIYF. CDR3 DNA sequence: TGTGCCAGCAGCCCTGGGGCACCGGGAAACACCATATATTTT.

This clone was seen only a few times. The chain carries TRBV29-1 and TRBJ2-5; 8 bases map to TRBD2. CDR1 and CDR2 from the germline V gene are SQVTM and ANQGSEA. There are 14 residues in the CDR3. After removal of 6 bases from V and 3 bases from J, the junction contained 9 bases not matched to a gene. In DNA form, the CDR3 reads TGCAGCGTCCCATTAGCGGGGATAAAAGAGACCCAGTACTTC. Translating gives CSVPLAGIKETQYF. Looking up the rest from reference TRBV29-1 and TRBJ2-5 gives the full variable domain: SAVISQKPSRDICQRGTSLTIQCQVDSQVTMMFWYRQQPGQSLTLIATANQGSEATYESGFVIDKFPISRPNLTFSTLTVSNMSPEDSSIYLCSVPLAGIKETQYFGPGTRLLVL.

This clone was seen only once. The gene calls are TRBV10-3 and TRBJ2-7; D is undetermined. The CDR3 is 13 amino acids. Germline lookup yields CDR1 ENHRY and CDR2 SYGVKD. V was pared by 4 bases and J by 1 base, with 8 bases between. CDR3 DNA: TGTGCCATCAGTGCGGGCCATTCCTACGAGCAGTACTTC. Translation: CAISAGHSYEQYF.

This chain connects TRBV4-3 to TRBJ2-7, with D tentatively TRBD1 (5 bases). The V gene's germline CDR1 is LGHNA and CDR2 YSLEER. The CDR3 is 14 residues long. V gave up 1 base and J gave up 2 bases, with 9 bases separating them. The CDR3 coding sequence is TGCGCCAGCAGCCAAGGATTAGGGGCCTACGAGCAGTACTTC. This gives the protein CASSQGLGAYEQYF.

The J gene is TRBJ2-1, the V gene TRBV7-9; D call uncertain. The germline CDR1 and CDR2 sequences are SEHNR and FQNEAQ (reference sequence). There are 14 residues in the CDR3. Trimming removed 8 bases from V and 7 bases from J, with 18 bases in between. The CDR3 reads CASPKGPAPNEQFF. In nucleotides, the CDR3 is TGTGCCAGCCCTAAAGGGCCCGCCCCGAATGAGCAGTTCTTC.

In nucleotides, the CDR3 is TGCGCCAGCAGCTCCCCACGAGGGGAGCGGGACACAGATACGCAGTATTTT. It codes for CASSSPRGERDTDTQYF. This chain connects TRBV5-1 to TRBJ2-3; TRBD2 agrees at 7 bases. Per germline, CDR1 SGHRS and CDR2 YFSETQ. V dropped 3 bases and J dropped 2; count of bases not matched to a gene: 12. The CDR3 is made up of 17 amino acids.

V and J are TRBV12-3 or TRBV12-4 and TRBJ1-5; TRBD1 matches at 7 bases. Germline trimming cut 6 bases from V and 6 bases from J; bases unmatched to any gene: 5. This CDR3 is 13 amino acids long. This CDR3 reads CASRVGGVQPQHF. In DNA form, the CDR3 reads TGTGCCAGCAGAGTAGGGGGCGTTCAGCCCCAGCATTTT.

The CDR3 region has the DNA TGCGCCAGCAGACAGACAGGGTTTGGTGGGAGCACTGAAGCTTTCTTT. Translation gives CASRQTGFGGSTEAFF. The chain carries TRBV5-1 and TRBJ1-1, with TRBD1 matching over 7 bases. V gave up 5 bases and J gave up 4 bases; unmatched junction bases: 14. CDR3 length equals 16 residues. CDR1 and CDR2 from the germline V gene are SGHRS and YFSETQ.

The chain uses TRBV30 and TRBJ1-5, with D maybe TRBD1 (5 bases). V was clipped by 1 base and J by 4 bases, with 5 bases between them. This CDR3 has 12 residues. CDR1 GTSNPN and CDR2 SVGIG come from the germline V gene (reference sequence). The CDR3 bases are TGTGCCTGGAGTGGGGGGAATCAGCCCCAGCATTTT. Its protein is CAWSGGNQPQHF.

V gene TRBV5-1 combines with J gene TRBJ1-1, with a tentative D call TRBD1 (6 bases). CDR1 and CDR2 from the germline V gene are SGHRS and YFSETQ. CDR3 length equals 15 residues. The ends were cut back, 5 bases at V and 1 base at J, with 15 bases in the middle. In DNA, the CDR3 is TGCGCCAGCAGTCCATTTGGGGGCGCGAACACTGAAGCTTTCTTT. Translation: CASSPFGGANTEAFF.

This sequence joins TRBV5-4 and TRBJ1-4; perhaps TRBD1 as D (6 bases). V was cut by 2 bases and J by 8 bases, with 16 bases left in between. Germline V CDR1 and CDR2: SGHNT, YYREEE (reference sequence). The length of the CDR3 is 15 residues. The CDR3 DNA follows: TGTGCCAGCAGCTTCGGGGGCGCTCTAGGGGAAAAACTGTTTTTT. Encoded protein: CASSFGGALGEKLFF. The entire variable domain, with the rest obtained from reference TRBV5-4 and TRBJ1-4, is as follows: ETGVTQSPTHLIKTRGQQVTLRCSSQSGHNTVSWYQQALGQGPQFIFQYYREEENGRGNFPPRFSGLQFPNYSSELNVNALELDDSALYLCASSFGGALGEKLFFGSGTQLSVL.

CDR3 in DNA: TGTGCCAGTGGTCCCGGGACTTTTACCTACGAGCAGTACTTC. This encodes CASGPGTFTYEQYF. The chain joins TRBV19 to TRBJ2-7, with D possibly matching TRBD2 (6 bases). In germline, CDR1 is LNHDA, CDR2 SQIVND (reference sequence). The CDR3 covers 14 residues. Trimming took 8 bases from V and 2 from J, leaving 16 bases between them.

This clone occurred once. This chain connects TRBV10-3 to TRBJ2-2, with D perhaps TRBD2 (6 bases). V was cut by 10 bases and J by 6 bases, with 15 bases left in between. Germline CDR1 is ENHRY and CDR2 is SYGVKD. The CDR3 sequence is 13 residues long. CDR3 bases: TGTGCCAGCAAAGCTAGCGACCCCGGGGAGCTGTTTTTT. Amino acids: CASKASDPGELFF.